These 29 T cell receptor beta chains share one sample of origin, sequenced in a study of brain T cells in children with intractable seizures. Documented time point: blood from clinic visit 5 months post-surgery; TSC patient then seizure free. The method was immunoSEQ multiplex PCR; TCRdb's version includes in-frame clones alone and lacks a portion of them. The repertoire consists of hundreds of thousands of clones, with over 90% occurring once and the leading ten covering 5% to 7%. Sequencing was performed on peripheral blood, taken 4 to 6 months after surgery. All receptors come from a boy less than two years old with tuberous sclerosis and intractable seizures.

V gene TRBV11-2 combines with J gene TRBJ1-6, with D unclear. This CDR3 is built from 13 residues. Looked up from germline, CDR1 is SGHAT and CDR2 is FQNNGV. Between the trimmed V and J ends, which lost 5 bases and 8 bases, there was a span of 10 bases. CDR3 coding DNA: TGTGCCAGCAGCCCGCCATATGATTCACCCCTCCACTTT. Its translation: CASSPPYDSPLHF.

As regards this clone: This CDR3 is also generated by other DNA sequences in the sample. The rearrangement uses TRBV27 and TRBJ1-5, with no clear D. CDR3 length equals 13 residues. Germline V gene data show CDR1 as MNHEY and CDR2 as SMNVEV (reference sequence). The V gene lost 2 bases and the J gene lost 0 bases, with 2 bases spanning the gap. This CDR3 is CASSLRSNQPQHF. The CDR3, as DNA: TGTGCCAGCAGTTTACGTAGCAATCAGCCCCAGCATTTT.

The chain carries TRBV4-2 and TRBJ1-1, with 9 bases identical to TRBD1. The junction had 10 bases not matched to a gene; V was cut back by 4 bases and J by 4 bases. This CDR3 has 16 residues. The germline CDR1 and CDR2 sequences are LGHNA and YNFKEQ. This CDR3 reads CASSPWTGAETTEAFF. CDR3 DNA: TGTGCCAGCAGCCCTTGGACAGGGGCGGAGACCACTGAAGCTTTCTTT.

J is TRBJ1-1 and V is TRBV19, with TRBD1 matching over 12 bases. The CDR3 loop spans 16 amino acids. V shed 5 bases, J shed 1 base, and the junction held 5 bases outside the gene matches. Germline V gene data show CDR1 as LNHDA and CDR2 as SQIVND (reference sequence). The CDR3 loop reads CASSPGQGAWNTEAFF. CDR3 DNA: TGTGCCAGTAGTCCGGGACAGGGGGCCTGGAACACTGAAGCTTTCTTT.

The chain links TRBV20-1 to TRBJ2-7; 9 bases align to TRBD1. Germline assignment: CDR1 DFQATT and CDR2 SNEGSKA (reference sequence). This CDR3 has 14 residues. The V segment lost 3 bases and the J segment 5 bases; nucleotides outside the gene matches: 8. CDR3 sequence: CSASFGQGRNEQYF. The DNA of the CDR3 is TGCAGTGCTAGTTTCGGACAGGGGAGGAACGAGCAGTACTTC.

The chain links TRBV25-1 to TRBJ2-7; either TRBD1 or TRBD2 may fit D (5 bases each). The V end lost 5 bases, the J end lost 1 base, and 12 bases lay between the germline ends. The CDR3 is 14 amino acids. Germline CDR1 is MGHDK and CDR2 is SYGVNS. Here the CDR3 reads CASSRDGISYEQYF. Here the CDR3 DNA reads TGTGCCAGCAGTCGGGACGGGATTTCCTACGAGCAGTACTTC.

CDR3 DNA: TGTGCCAGCAGCTTAGCCGGACTAGCGGAAGAGACCCAGTACTTC. Its protein is CASSLAGLAEETQYF. The chain uses TRBV11-1 and TRBJ2-5; 10 bases fit TRBD2. CDR3 length: 15 amino acids. Per the germline V gene, CDR1 is SGHAT and CDR2 is FQDESV (reference sequence). The V and J ends lost 0 bases and 3 bases, in that order; junction bases with no gene match: 1.

The V gene is TRBV19, the J gene TRBJ2-1; 10 nucleotides line up with TRBD2. V shed 5 bases, J shed 2 bases, and the junction held 6 bases outside the gene matches. The CDR3 contains 16 residues. Germline V lookup: CDR1 LNHDA, CDR2 SQIVND (reference sequence). CDR3 in DNA: TGTGCCAGTAGTCCATGGACTAGCGGTCCCTACAATGAGCAGTTCTTC. Its translation: CASSPWTSGPYNEQFF.

The rearrangement joins TRBV4-2 to TRBJ1-2; no reliable D call. CDR1 is LGHNA and CDR2 is YNFKEQ in the germline V gene. Trimming stripped 7 bases from V and 5 bases from J, with 17 bases between. CDR3 length: 14 amino acids. CDR3: CASKEGPAPYGYTF. CDR3 nucleotide sequence: TGTGCCAGCAAGGAGGGTCCTGCCCCATATGGCTACACCTTC.

This chain links TRBV5-1 with TRBJ1-2, with a weak D call TRBD1 (6 bases). Trimming cost V 0 bases and J 2 bases, with 11 bases left between them. CDR3 length equals 15 residues. Germline CDR1 is SGHRS and CDR2 is YFSETQ. The CDR3: CASSLEPGGNYGYTF. The CDR3 DNA sequence: TGCGCCAGCAGCTTGGAGCCCGGGGGCAACTATGGCTACACCTTC.

The chain recombines TRBV5-1 with TRBJ2-3, with D tentatively TRBD2 (5 bases). This CDR3 region has 13 residues. V was trimmed by 1 base and J by 6 bases, leaving 9 bases between them. Germline values: CDR1 SGHRS, CDR2 YFSETQ. This chain's CDR3 is CASSLRTGDTQYF. The CDR3 nucleotides read TGCGCCAGCAGCTTGCGTACGGGGGATACGCAGTATTTT.

This rearrangement joins TRBV25-1 to TRBJ2-7, with a possible D match to TRBD1 (6 bases). The CDR3 is made up of 14 amino acids. The germline V and J ends were trimmed by 4 bases and 3 bases, with 13 bases remaining between them. The germline gives CDR1 MGHDK, CDR2 SYGVNS. The chain's CDR3 is CASSVTGTHYEQYF. DNA of the CDR3: TGTGCCAGCAGTGTTACCGGGACACACTACGAGCAGTACTTC.

This clone has only a few counts. The chain carries TRBV27 and TRBJ1-6; 9 positions match TRBD1. The CDR3 contains 16 residues. Per the germline V gene, CDR1 is MNHEY and CDR2 is SMNVEV (reference sequence). J gave up 8 bases and V 0 bases, and 5 bases lay outside the gene matches. DNA for the CDR3: TGTGCCAGCAGTTTATCCACAGGGGGCGGATATTCACCCCTCCACTTT. Translating it yields CASSLSTGGGYSPLHF.

Here the CDR3 DNA reads TGCGCCAGCAGCGGAGGGACTAGCGGGACCCACGAGCAGTACTTC. The encoded protein is CASSGGTSGTHEQYF. V gene TRBV5-1 combines with J gene TRBJ2-7, with 13 bases lining up with TRBD2. The CDR3 length is 15 residues. V lost 4 bases and J lost 5; bases outside the gene matches: 6. Germline lookup yields CDR1 SGHRS and CDR2 YFSETQ.

V and J are TRBV7-6 and TRBJ1-1, with D unresolved. Germline-derived CDR1 and CDR2 are SGHVS and FNYEAQ. The CDR3 totals 15 residues. With 4 bases removed from V and 0 bases from J, the gap between germline ends came to 12 bases. As DNA, the CDR3 is TGTGCCAGCAGCTCCGAAGGAGGGATGAACACTGAAGCTTTCTTT. It specifies CASSSEGGMNTEAFF.

This sequence joins TRBV4-1 and TRBJ2-6; D call uncertain. The CDR3 covers 18 residues. Trimming stripped 3 bases from V and 0 bases from J, with 15 bases between. Germline loops: CDR1 MGHRA, CDR2 YSYEKL. CDR3 DNA: TGCGCCAGCAGCCAGAGGACGGGTGAATTCTCTGGGGCCAACGTCCTGACTTTC. Translating it yields CASSQRTGEFSGANVLTF.

V gene TRBV19 combines with J gene TRBJ1-2; TRBD1 aligns across 8 bases. This CDR3 comprises 15 residues. With V trimmed by 6 bases and J by 3 bases, 9 bases remained unmatched. CDR1 and CDR2 from the germline V gene are LNHDA and SQIVND (reference sequence). The CDR3 sequence is CASRDRTGMDYGYTF. The CDR3 bases are TGTGCCAGTAGGGACCGGACAGGGATGGACTATGGCTACACCTTC.

This rearrangement joins TRBV7-2 to TRBJ2-2; D tentatively fits TRBD1 or TRBD2 (5 bases each). Germline loops: CDR1 SGHTA, CDR2 FQGNSA. This CDR3 contains 15 residues. V lost 6 bases and J lost 5, with 16 bases in between. This chain's CDR3 is CASSPGTPGTGELFF. CDR3 in DNA: TGTGCCAGCAGTCCCGGGACCCCAGGGACCGGGGAGCTGTTTTTT.

This clone showed up many times. This rearrangement joins TRBV5-4 to TRBJ2-7; D is ambiguous. The CDR3 extends over 14 amino acids. CDR1 and CDR2 (germline): SGHNT, YYREEE (reference sequence). V lost 3 bases to trimming and J lost 5 bases, with 15 bases between them. The CDR3 loop reads CASSSPSRSDEQYF. In DNA form, the CDR3 reads TGTGCCAGCAGCTCCCCGAGTAGGAGCGACGAGCAGTACTTC. Using reference TRBV5-4 and TRBJ2-7 for the parts outside the CDR3, the full variable domain is ETGVTQSPTHLIKTRGQQVTLRCSSQSGHNTVSWYQQALGQGPQFIFQYYREEENGRGNFPPRFSGLQFPNYSSELNVNALELDDSALYLCASSSPSRSDEQYFGPGTRLTVT.

The V gene is TRBV5-1, the J gene TRBJ1-2; D is unclear. Trimming left V 0 bases short and J 0 bases short, with 12 bases between. The CDR3 has 16 residues. CDR1 is SGHRS, CDR2 YFSETQ, per germline. The CDR3 DNA reads as TGCGCCAGCAGCTTGGTCTGGACCCCAGCTAACTATGGCTACACCTTC. Its protein product is CASSLVWTPANYGYTF.

V gene TRBV19 combines with J gene TRBJ1-5, with D possibly matching TRBD1 (6 bases). There are 15 residues in the CDR3. The ends were cut back, 5 bases at V and 0 bases at J, with 11 bases in the middle. Per germline, CDR1 LNHDA and CDR2 SQIVND (reference sequence). The CDR3 DNA reads TGTGCCAGTAGTGGAACAGGGATTAGCAATCAGCCCCAGCATTTT. Encoded protein: CASSGTGISNQPQHF.

This rearrangement joins TRBV6-5 to TRBJ1-2; D gene ambiguous. The V end was cut by 5 bases, the J end by 4 bases, with 14 bases between. The length of the CDR3 is 14 residues. The V gene's germline CDR1 is MNHEY and CDR2 SVGAGI. The CDR3 DNA sequence: TGTGCCAGCAGTCCCTCCGGGCCATTCTATGGCTACACCTTC. Residues: CASSPSGPFYGYTF.

CDR3 nucleotide sequence: TGCAGTGGTGGAGAAGCTTTCTTT. It specifies CSGGEAFF. The J gene is TRBJ1-1, the V gene TRBV20-1; D not resolved. Germline CDR1 reads DFQATT; CDR2 reads SNEGSKA (reference sequence). V dropped 7 bases and J dropped 8 bases, with 5 bases sitting between them. The CDR3 is 8 residues long.

Here the CDR3 reads CASSPAPTGNRSPLHF. The CDR3 region has the DNA TGTGCCAGCAGCCCAGCCCCAACAGGGAACCGCTCACCCCTCCACTTT. The rearrangement joins TRBV7-9 to TRBJ1-6; TRBD1 might be the D (6 bases). The CDR3 sequence is 16 residues long. Germline lookup yields CDR1 SEHNR and CDR2 FQNEAQ (reference sequence). Between the trimmed V and J ends, which lost 5 bases and 10 bases, there was a span of 21 bases.

J is TRBJ1-1 and V is TRBV5-1, with 10 bases that match TRBD1. CDR1 is SGHRS and CDR2 is YFSETQ in the germline V gene. Unmatched junction bases numbered 10, after V lost 4 bases and J lost 1 base. The CDR3 extends over 17 amino acids. The chain's CDR3 is CASSGRDRGIPNTEAFF. CDR3 DNA sequence: TGCGCCAGCAGCGGACGGGACAGGGGTATACCGAACACTGAAGCTTTCTTT. Full variable domain (missing parts from reference TRBV5-1 and TRBJ1-1): KAGVTQTPRYLIKTRGQQVTLSCSPISGHRSVSWYQQTPGQGLQFLFEYFSETQRNKGNFPGRFSGRQFSNSRSEMNVSTLELGDSALYLCASSGRDRGIPNTEAFFGQGTRLTVV.

A single count supports this clone. The rearrangement uses TRBV3-1 (or the pseudogene TRBV3-2) and TRBJ1-3; D unclear. Germline values: CDR1 LGHDT, CDR2 YNNKEL (reference sequence). Deletions cut 1 base from V and 4 bases from J, with 11 bases between. This CDR3 contains 15 residues. The CDR3: CASSQGVIRGNTIYF. The CDR3, as DNA: TGTGCCAGCAGCCAAGGAGTAATTCGAGGAAACACCATATATTTT.

The chain joins TRBV9 to TRBJ1-5; D uncertain. CDR3 length equals 14 residues. Trimming left V 0 bases short and J 4 bases short, with 8 bases between. CDR1 and CDR2 (germline): SGDLS, YYNGEE. The CDR3 loop is CASSVAEENQPQHF. The CDR3 DNA follows: TGTGCCAGCAGCGTAGCTGAGGAAAATCAGCCCCAGCATTTT.

This chain uses TRBV4-2 with TRBJ2-2, with 7 bases fitting TRBD1. The CDR3 sequence is 17 residues long. Unmatched junction bases numbered 7, after V lost 0 bases and J lost 3 bases. Germline CDR1 is LGHNA and CDR2 is YNFKEQ. CDR3 sequence reads: CASSQERTGIYTGELFF. In DNA, the CDR3 is TGTGCCAGCAGCCAAGAAAGGACAGGAATTTACACCGGGGAGCTGTTTTTT.

The count of this clone is one. V gene TRBV7-8 combines with J gene TRBJ1-5; D gene uncertain. This CDR3 is built from 14 residues. Trimming took 5 bases from V and 2 from J, leaving 10 bases between them. CDR1 is SGHVS, CDR2 FQNEAQ, per germline. CDR3: CASSLFNGNQPQHF. CDR3 coding DNA: TGTGCCAGCAGCCTATTCAATGGCAATCAGCCCCAGCATTTT.